These T cell receptor beta chains were read from a single sample in a study of cytomegalovirus exposure and HLA in healthy donors. Profiled with immunoSEQ multiplex PCR; TCRdb holds only in-frame clones, not every one. The sample shows around 84,000 clones, roughly four fifths of them seen only once. Material: PBMCs. The source of these receptors is a human donor in good health. Both conserved end residues are part of each CDR3. Fields, in order: J gene, D gene, V gene, CDR3 length, CDR3 protein. The D gene is left open where the match is weak.

>TRBJ2-7|NA|TRBV2|11
CASDTGLEQYF
>TRBJ1-1|NA|TRBV30|13
CAWSVAMNTEAFF
>TRBJ2-5|NA|TRBV6-1|14
CASSGQGRKETQYF
>TRBJ1-5|TRBD1|TRBV6-1|15
CASSLGGRGNQPQHF
>TRBJ2-5|NA|TRBV7-2|15
CASSSMGGAQETQYF
>TRBJ1-2|NA|TRBV18|15
CASSPTQQSNYGYTF
>TRBJ1-3|NA|TRBV27|15
CASSFFLDCGNTIYF
>TRBJ1-6|TRBD1|TRBV5-1|15
CASHPGQGAVSPLNF
>TRBJ2-5|TRBD2|TRBV19|14
CASKLAGVEETQYF
>TRBJ2-1|NA|TRBV6-5|12
CASRRGNNEQFF
>TRBJ2-7|TRBD1|TRBV18|15
CASSPSRTGVDEQYF
>TRBJ1-1|NA|TRBV28|13
CASLTGWNTEAFF
>TRBJ1-1|TRBD1|TRBV19|15
CASSHSRDRNTEAFF
>TRBJ1-2|NA|TRBV29-1|12
CSTRQANYGYTF
>TRBJ1-3|NA|TRBV5-4|15
CASSLLGEAGNTIYF
>TRBJ1-2|TRBD1|TRBV5-5|16
CASSRQRGRGDYGYTF
>TRBJ2-5|NA|TRBV4-1|15
CASSQEVRGGGKQYF
>TRBJ1-2|NA|TRBV19|13
CASSNDRNYGYTF
>TRBJ1-2|TRBD1|TRBV2|13
CASSDRGQAGYTF
>TRBJ1-5|NA|TRBV28|14
CASSLIQSNQPQHF
>TRBJ1-1|TRBD1|TRBV5-1|14
CASSGTGGSTEAFF
>TRBJ1-3|TRBD1|TRBV7-9|15
CASSSTGQGRNTIYF
>TRBJ1-2|TRBD1|TRBV27|14
CASSPTGGPLGETF
>TRBJ1-5|NA|TRBV30|16
CAWSVGWLGPNQPQHF
>TRBJ1-1|NA|TRBV4-1|13
CASSQDYGTEAFF
>TRBJ2-2|TRBD2|TRBV2|14
CASEASGGERELFF
>TRBJ2-7|TRBD1|TRBV6-5|15
CASSSAGTGSYEQYF
>TRBJ1-5|TRBD1|TRBV2|14
CASVRDSGNQPQHF
>TRBJ1-3|NA|TRBV7-9|14
CAIPGGHSGNTIYF
>TRBJ2-2|TRBD2|TRBV2|15
CASDEPAGGAGELFF
>TRBJ1-2|TRBD1|TRBV7-2|16
CASSLAGTGLNYGYTF
>TRBJ2-7|TRBD1|TRBV5-1|14
CASSPGTELYEQYF
>TRBJ1-5|NA|TRBV29-1|12
CSVGSRYQPQHF
>TRBJ1-1|NA|TRBV6-5|14
CASSYSDRNTEAFF
>TRBJ2-5|NA|TRBV6-5|12
CATRGGDETQYF
>TRBJ2-1|TRBD2|TRBV7-2|14
CASSLTGTSNEQFF
>TRBJ1-4|NA|TRBV18|16
CASSPQGQGLDEKLFF